This T cell receptor (beta chain) was captured by sequencing in a study of response to subunit inactivated influenza vaccine. One entry per CDR3 protein results from TCRdb running MiXCR on the RT-PCR reads. The sample gives about 540,000 distinct CDR3 sequences, approximately 24% of which show up once; 2.5% to 3% is in the top ten. V lost 8 bases, J lost 3 bases, and 7 bases stayed unmatched. Per the germline V gene, CDR1 is ENHRY and CDR2 is SYGVKD. The CDR3 contains 13 residues. The data also belong to a second study, concerning T cells expressing NK-cell markers. This second report adds: What made the TCR beta cDNA was 5'RACE template switching with UMIs.

The TCR comes from a man aged 50 to 59 who received an inactivated influenza vaccine. The V gene is TRBV10-3, the J gene TRBJ2-7, with 7 bases matching TRBD2. This specimen was CD4+ T cells sorted from PBMCs, taken 11 to 12 days after vaccination. The DNA for the CDR3 is TGTGCCATCGGCGGGGCGGGGGACTACGAGCAGTACTTC. Translation gives CAIGGAGDYEQYF.